A single sample is the source of the 23 T cell receptor beta chains below, sequenced in a study of T cells after yellow fever vaccination. MiXCR was run by TCRdb on the 5' RACE reads, yielding one entry per CDR3 protein. The profile shows hundreds of thousands of distinct CDR3 sequences, about 12% of them singletons. The sample consisted of CD4+ T cells sorted from PBMCs, taken 15 days after the yellow fever booster vaccination. These TCRs come from a man aged 18 to 30 who received the YFV17D yellow fever vaccine.

This clonotype was observed at least ten times. J is TRBJ1-2 and V is TRBV7-2, with D uncertain. This CDR3 has 11 amino acids. Germline V lookup: CDR1 SGHTA, CDR2 FQGNSA. Trimming left V 4 bases short and J 5 bases short, with 5 bases between. The CDR3 DNA is TGTGCCAGCAGCTCGCGATATGGCTACACCTTC. This codes for CASSSRYGYTF.

The rearrangement links TRBV6-6 to TRBJ2-2; D ambiguous. Germline CDR1 and CDR2: MNHNY and SVGAGI (reference sequence). The V end lost 5 bases, the J end lost 8 bases, and 12 bases lay between the germline ends. This CDR3 has 13 residues. The CDR3 DNA reads TGTGCCAGCAGTCGACCTCTAGAGGGGGAGCTGTTTTTT. Translating it yields CASSRPLEGELFF.

In DNA, the CDR3 is TGCAGTGCTAGCGATTCCCCAGCTAGTTCATACGAGCAGTACTTC. This sequence encodes CSASDSPASSYEQYF. The V gene is TRBV20-1, the J gene TRBJ2-7; D call uncertain. Germline V CDR1 and CDR2: DFQATT, SNEGSKA (reference sequence). The V end was cut by 3 bases, the J end by 4 bases, with 19 bases between. This CDR3 contains 15 residues.

In this sample, this clonotype turned up many times. The chain combines TRBV3-1 with TRBJ2-3, with a weak D call TRBD2 (5 bases). The CDR3 totals 14 residues. V shed 6 bases and J shed 6 bases, with 16 bases lying between them. The germline gives CDR1 LGHDT, CDR2 YNNKEL (reference sequence). The CDR3 loop reads CASSLISGEDTQYF. In DNA form, the CDR3 reads TGTGCCAGCAGTTTGATATCCGGGGAGGATACGCAGTATTTT.

V usage is TRBV24-1 and J usage is TRBJ2-7; tentatively, D is TRBD2 (5 bases). The V and J ends lost 4 bases and 2 bases respectively, with 8 bases between them. This CDR3 spans 13 amino acids. Germline V gene data show CDR1 as KGHDR and CDR2 as SFDVKD. In nucleotides, the CDR3 is TGTGCCACCAGTGACGACGGGGCCTACGAGCAGTACGTC. Translation: CATSDDGAYEQYV.

The chain links TRBV18 to TRBJ1-2; 7 bases match TRBD1. CDR1 is KGHSH and CDR2 is LQKENI in the germline V gene. V trimming: 3 bases; J trimming: 3 bases; junction bases outside the gene matches: 7. The CDR3 sequence is 15 residues long. CDR3 amino acids: CASSPRDSLYYGYTF. The CDR3 nucleotides are TGTGCCAGCTCACCGCGGGACAGCCTTTACTATGGCTACACCTTC.

The rearrangement uses TRBV30 and TRBJ1-5; the match to TRBD1 covers 7 bases. V gave up 2 bases and J gave up 6 bases; unmatched junction bases: 10. The germline V gene has CDR1 GTSNPN and CDR2 SVGIG (reference sequence). The length of the CDR3 is 15 residues. CDR3 residues: CAWSPGQVRGQPQHF. The CDR3 region has the DNA TGTGCCTGGAGTCCAGGACAGGTCAGGGGTCAGCCCCAGCATTTT.

The chain recombines TRBV4-3 with TRBJ2-2; 7 bases match TRBD1. Germline CDR1 reads LGHNA; CDR2 reads YSLEER. Unmatched junction bases numbered 10, after V lost 0 bases and J lost 3 bases. This CDR3 is 18 amino acids long. The CDR3 coding sequence is TGCGCCAGCAGCCAAGATTTTCTTAGGGGGCGTCACACCGGGGAGCTGTTTTTT. This gives the protein CASSQDFLRGRHTGELFF.

The chain employs TRBV10-3 and TRBJ2-2; 11 bases are shared with TRBD2. Germline V lookup: CDR1 ENHRY, CDR2 SYGVKD. V trimming: 3 bases; J trimming: 4 bases; junction bases outside the gene matches: 10. The CDR3 runs 18 residues. CDR3 in DNA: TGTGCCATCAGTGACAACCCAGGACTAGCGGGCCTCACCGGGGAGCTGTTTTTT. It is translated as CAISDNPGLAGLTGELFF.

This clonotype turned up a few times. This chain uses TRBV5-4 with TRBJ1-2; 7 bases agree with TRBD1. The CDR3 is 15 residues long. CDR1 is SGHNT and CDR2 is YYREEE in the germline V gene (reference sequence). V was pared by 5 bases and J by 2 bases, with 9 bases of the junction left unmatched. The CDR3 here is CASRPTRQGNYGYTF. The CDR3 nucleotides are TGTGCCAGCAGACCGACGAGACAGGGAAACTATGGCTACACCTTC.

This clonotype has just a few counts. The chain combines TRBV25-1 with TRBJ1-1; D might be TRBD1 (5 bases). This CDR3 region has 14 residues. Deletions cut 3 bases from V and 5 bases from J, with 13 bases between. Germline loops: CDR1 MGHDK, CDR2 SYGVNS. DNA of the CDR3: TGTGCCAGCAGTGAGCCCCGGGGGGGAACTGAAGCTTTCTTT. Its protein is CASSEPRGGTEAFF.

This clonotype was seen many times. The J gene is TRBJ1-2, the V gene TRBV6-5; D might be TRBD1 (5 bases). Germline lookup yields CDR1 MNHEY and CDR2 SVGAGI. The CDR3 loop spans 13 amino acids. V shed 6 bases and J shed 2 bases, with 10 bases lying between them. CDR3 sequence reads: CASSRDGNYGYTF. CDR3 bases: TGTGCCAGCAGCCGGGACGGGAACTATGGCTACACCTTC.

Only a few counts were recorded for this clonotype. This sequence joins TRBV10-2 and TRBJ2-1, with unresolved D. Deletions cut 0 bases from V and 4 bases from J, with 7 bases between. This CDR3 comprises 14 residues. Germline V CDR1 and CDR2: WSHSY, SAAADI. The CDR3 here is CASSESWSYNEQFF. The CDR3 nucleotides read TGCGCCAGCAGTGAGTCGTGGAGTTACAATGAGCAGTTCTTC.

The chain has TRBV7-2 and TRBJ2-7, with 7 nucleotides matching TRBD1. CDR3 size: 13 residues. From germline, CDR1 is SGHTA and CDR2 FQGNSA. After removal of 5 bases from V and 0 bases from J, the junction contained 1 base not matched to a gene. CDR3 loop: CASSAGGSYEQYF. The CDR3 nucleotides read TGTGCCAGCAGCGCAGGGGGCTCCTACGAGCAGTACTTC.

This clonotype has a handful of counts. This chain links TRBV5-1 with TRBJ2-5; 8 bases are shared with TRBD2. From germline, CDR1 is SGHRS and CDR2 YFSETQ. After removal of 3 bases from V and 5 bases from J, the junction contained 9 bases not matched to a gene. This CDR3 is built from 15 residues. The CDR3 sequence: CASSSGTSIFETQYF. CDR3 bases: TGCGCCAGCAGCTCCGGGACTAGTATTTTTGAGACCCAGTACTTC.

This chain links TRBV5-1 with TRBJ2-3; TRBD2 matches 8 bases. The length of the CDR3 is 16 residues. The germline V gene encodes CDR1 SGHRS and CDR2 YFSETQ. The V segment lost 5 bases and the J segment 2 bases; nucleotides outside the gene matches: 10. CDR3 DNA sequence: TGCGCCAGCAGTCCCCGGCCGGGAGGGTCCACAGATACGCAGTATTTT. Protein: CASSPRPGGSTDTQYF. Full variable domain (rest looked up from reference TRBV5-1 and TRBJ2-3): KAGVTQTPRYLIKTRGQQVTLSCSPISGHRSVSWYQQTPGQGLQFLFEYFSETQRNKGNFPGRFSGRQFSNSRSEMNVSTLELGDSALYLCASSPRPGGSTDTQYFGPGTRLTVL.

The J gene is TRBJ1-2, the V gene TRBV27; TRBD1 matches at 8 bases. The germline V gene encodes CDR1 MNHEY and CDR2 SMNVEV (reference sequence). The CDR3 spans 15 residues. V gave up 0 bases and J gave up 8 bases; unmatched junction bases: 8. Here the CDR3 DNA reads TGTGCCAGCAGTTTATCAAGGGCCAGGGGGCTCGGCTACACCTTC. Translation gives CASSLSRARGLGYTF.

This clonotype showed up just a few times. The chain has TRBV9 and TRBJ2-4; 8 nucleotides line up with TRBD2. The germline V gene has CDR1 SGDLS and CDR2 YYNGEE. The CDR3 extends over 13 amino acids. V gave up 3 bases and J gave up 9 bases; unmatched junction bases: 5. CDR3 sequence (DNA): TGTGCCAGCAGCGCCGGGGGGGAGAGCATTCAGTACTTC. It specifies CASSAGGESIQYF.

The chain joins TRBV12-3 or TRBV12-4 to TRBJ1-3; maybe TRBD1 (5 bases). V lost 5 bases to trimming and J lost 1 base, with 12 bases between them. This CDR3 has 15 residues. CDR3 DNA sequence: TGTGCCAGCAGTAGAAGGGACGGATCTGGAAACACCATATATTTT. This sequence encodes CASSRRDGSGNTIYF.

This clonotype was seen more than once but under ten times. This chain links TRBV20-1 with TRBJ1-5; 8 bases match TRBD1. Per the germline V gene, CDR1 is DFQATT and CDR2 is SNEGSKA (reference sequence). This CDR3 comprises 13 residues. V was pared by 0 bases and J by 5 bases, with 0 bases of the junction left unmatched. The CDR3 is CSARETGDQPQHF. The CDR3, as DNA: TGCAGTGCTAGAGAGACAGGGGATCAGCCCCAGCATTTT.

V gene TRBV3-1 combines with J gene TRBJ2-3; TRBD1 might be the D (6 bases). Per the germline V gene, CDR1 is LGHDT and CDR2 is YNNKEL (reference sequence). The CDR3 spans 15 residues. V shed 0 bases and J shed 4 bases, with 11 bases lying between them. DNA for the CDR3: TGTGCCAGCAGCCAAGAAGGGGGTAGGGCAGATACGCAGTATTTT. Translation gives CASSQEGGRADTQYF.

In its sample, this clonotype was seen a few times. The chain joins TRBV12-3 or TRBV12-4 to TRBJ1-2; maybe TRBD1 (6 bases). V lost 3 bases and J lost 6, with 8 bases in between. The length of the CDR3 is 12 residues. CDR3 DNA sequence: TGTGCCAGCAGTTTGCGGGGGCATGGCTACACCTTC. Protein: CASSLRGHGYTF.

This clonotype was seen repeatedly, ten times or more. V and J are TRBV5-4 and TRBJ2-3, with D perhaps TRBD2 (6 bases). The length of the CDR3 is 13 residues. With 5 bases removed from V and 2 bases from J, the gap between germline ends came to 9 bases. Germline CDR1 is SGHNT and CDR2 is YYREEE (reference sequence). In DNA, the CDR3 is TGTGCCAGCAGTCGGGACTTCACAGATACGCAGTATTTT. This gives the protein CASSRDFTDTQYF.